A single TCR beta chain is shown here with its context. One end of the junction varies from germline; a read error may be responsible. This CDR3 is built from 13 residues. Germline assignment: CDR1 MDHEN and CDR2 SYDVKM. The library targeted TCRbeta and was prepared with unique molecular identifiers. TCRdb called the PCR reads again in MiXCR, with one record for every CDR3 protein. The sample contains about 340,000 distinct CDR3 sequences, around a tenth of which appear only once. This sample was included in a study of T-cell reconstitution after alpha-beta-depleted transplantation in children. The rearrangement uses TRBV28 and TRBJ2-1; D is ambiguous. This receptor was identified in a human donor who donated a stem cell graft to a child with acute lymphoblastic leukemia. This specimen was PBMCs from the stem cell graft donor, taken from the stem cell graft. The CDR3 DNA follows: TGTGCCAGCAGTTTAATTCTGGGTAATGGGCAGTTCTTC. This codes for CASSLILGNGQFF.